The rows below give T cell receptor beta chains drawn from one sample of a study of vaccination effects on CD4 cells after COVID-19. Their specific antigens are unknown. Using immunoSEQ multiplex PCR, the repertoire was profiled, and TCRdb retains in-frame clones only, with some absent. The data contain about 47,000 clones, about three quarters of them singletons. This specimen consisted of CD4+ T cells from PBMCs cultured without peptide, obtained before COVID-19 vaccination. Receptors were obtained from a human donor who had a prior SARS-CoV-2 infection. Both conserved end residues are part of each CDR3. Each record gives: J gene, D gene, V gene, clone size, CDR3 DNA, CDR3 protein. The D gene is left open where the match is weak. Clone size is stated in some rows and not others, as once, few, many or a class when expanded.

J: TRBJ2-7; D: TRBD2; V: TRBV11-3; size: -; DNA: TGTGCCAGCAGCTTATCTAGCGGGTATTCCTCCTACGAGCAGTACTTC; CDR3: CASSLSSGYSSYEQYF
J: TRBJ1-2; D: -; V: TRBV12-3/TRBV12-4; size: -; DNA: TGTGCCAGCAGTTTCGGGACGGCGGACTACACCTTC; CDR3: CASSFGTADYTF
J: TRBJ1-5; D: TRBD1; V: TRBV20-1; size: once; DNA: TGCAGTGCTAGTCCTCGTTACAGGGGGCAATTGGGCAATCAGCCCCAGCATTTT; CDR3: CSASPRYRGQLGNQPQHF
J: TRBJ2-1; D: -; V: TRBV24-1; size: -; DNA: TGTGCCACCGGGGACAAATACTCCTACAATGAGCAGTTCTTC; CDR3: CATGDKYSYNEQFF
J: TRBJ2-2; D: TRBD1; V: TRBV9; size: -; DNA: TGTGCCAGCACATCCCCGGGACAGGCGAACACCGGGGAGCTGTTTTTT; CDR3: CASTSPGQANTGELFF
J: TRBJ2-1; D: -; V: TRBV3-1/TRBV3-2; size: -; DNA: TGTGCCACCCAGGCCTACCCGGGCTCCTACAATGAGCAGTTCTTC; CDR3: CATQAYPGSYNEQFF
J: TRBJ2-1; D: TRBD2; V: TRBV11-3; size: -; DNA: TGTGCCAGCAGCTCAACGGGACTAGCGGGAAATCCCCCCTACAATGAGCAGTTCTTC; CDR3: CASSSTGLAGNPPYNEQFF
J: TRBJ1-5; D: -; V: TRBV5-1; size: -; DNA: TGCGCCAGCAGCTTGGGTTCTGGGGCTGGTCAGCCCCAGCATTTT; CDR3: CASSLGSGAGQPQHF
J: TRBJ2-5; D: TRBD2; V: TRBV7-3; size: -; DNA: TGTGCCAGCAGCTCGGGACTAGCGGGGGACCAAGAGACCCAGTACTTC; CDR3: CASSSGLAGDQETQYF
J: TRBJ2-5; D: TRBD2; V: TRBV4-3; size: -; DNA: TGCGCCAGCAGCCAAGGCTCGCCTAGCGGGCTGGAGACCCAGTACTTC; CDR3: CASSQGSPSGLETQYF
J: TRBJ2-2; D: TRBD1; V: TRBV2; size: -; DNA: TGTGCCAGCAAGGGGGCGCAGGCCGGGGAGCTGTTTTTT; CDR3: CASKGAQAGELFF
J: TRBJ2-1; D: -; V: TRBV11-3; size: -; DNA: TGTGCCAGCAGCTTAGATCGTGACAGGCGTTCCTACAATGAGCAGTTCTTC; CDR3: CASSLDRDRRSYNEQFF
J: TRBJ2-7; D: TRBD2; V: TRBV10-3; size: -; DNA: TGTGCCACCGACGAAGCGGGAGGGTTATACGAGCAGTACTTC; CDR3: CATDEAGGLYEQYF
J: TRBJ1-2; D: TRBD1; V: TRBV2; size: -; DNA: TGTGCCAGCAGGCAGGGGGCGGATGGCTACACCTTC; CDR3: CASRQGADGYTF
J: TRBJ2-1; D: -; V: TRBV7-2; size: -; DNA: TGTGCCAGCAGCCCAGGAGGACTAGGGGGAACGAATGAGCAGTTCTTC; CDR3: CASSPGGLGGTNEQFF
J: TRBJ1-1; D: TRBD1; V: TRBV9; size: -; DNA: TGTGCCAGCAGCTTCTCCCGGGACAGGGGTACTGAAGCTTTCTTT; CDR3: CASSFSRDRGTEAFF
J: TRBJ2-1; D: TRBD2; V: TRBV7-8; size: -; DNA: TGTGCCAGCAGCTTAGTTCCGACTAGCGGGAAACGAAGCTACAATGAGCAGTTCTTC; CDR3: CASSLVPTSGKRSYNEQFF
J: TRBJ2-1; D: -; V: TRBV7-9; size: -; DNA: TGTGCCAGCACCGGGACTTTCGATTACAATGAGCAGTTCTTC; CDR3: CASTGTFDYNEQFF
J: TRBJ2-3; D: -; V: TRBV19; size: -; DNA: TGTGCCAGTAGTATAGCACTTAGCCCAGATACGCAGTATTTT; CDR3: CASSIALSPDTQYF
J: TRBJ2-2; D: TRBD1; V: TRBV5-4; size: -; DNA: TGTGCCAGCAGCTTGGATGGGACAGCCACCGGGGAGCTGTTTTTT; CDR3: CASSLDGTATGELFF
J: TRBJ2-7; D: -; V: TRBV5-1; size: medium-sized; DNA: TGCGCCAGCAGCTTTATGTACAAAGGAAGTTCCTACGAGCAGTACTTC; CDR3: CASSFMYKGSSYEQYF
J: TRBJ1-3; D: -; V: TRBV7-3; size: -; DNA: TGTGCCAGCAGCTTGGAGCTGGCCAGCTCTGGAAACACCATATATTTT; CDR3: CASSLELASSGNTIYF
J: TRBJ2-7; D: TRBD2; V: TRBV5-1; size: few; DNA: TGCGCCAGCAGCTTGGGTTCTAGCGGGGGCTACGAGCAGTACTTC; CDR3: CASSLGSSGGYEQYF
J: TRBJ2-1; D: TRBD2; V: TRBV4-3; size: -; DNA: TGCGCCAGCAGCCCTTTGGGGACTAGCGGGAGTTCCCACAATGAGCAGTTCTTC; CDR3: CASSPLGTSGSSHNEQFF
J: TRBJ2-3; D: -; V: TRBV11-3; size: -; DNA: TGTGCCAGCAGCAGGGGCCAGGGTGAGACAGATACGCAGTATTTT; CDR3: CASSRGQGETDTQYF
J: TRBJ1-5; D: TRBD1; V: TRBV19; size: -; DNA: TGTGCCAGTAGTATTTACAGGGGAAGCAATCAGCCCCAGCATTTT; CDR3: CASSIYRGSNQPQHF
J: TRBJ1-4; D: TRBD1; V: TRBV5-4; size: -; DNA: TGTGCCAGCAGCCAGGGACAGGGGAGGAATGAAAAACTGTTTTTT; CDR3: CASSQGQGRNEKLFF
J: TRBJ2-7; D: -; V: TRBV9; size: -; DNA: TGTGCCAGCAGCGTAGTCGGGGAGCCAACCTACGAGCAGTACTTC; CDR3: CASSVVGEPTYEQYF
J: TRBJ1-1; D: -; V: TRBV13; size: -; DNA: TGTGCCAGCAGCCAAGGGACCCTAGGCACTGAAGCTTTCTTT; CDR3: CASSQGTLGTEAFF
J: TRBJ2-7; D: -; V: TRBV7-2; size: -; DNA: TGTGCCAGCAGCCGGGGACTGGGATACGAGCAGTACTTC; CDR3: CASSRGLGYEQYF
J: TRBJ2-1; D: TRBD2; V: TRBV7-2; size: few; DNA: TGTGCCAGCAGCCCCACTAGCGGGAGCTACAATGAGCAGTTCTTC; CDR3: CASSPTSGSYNEQFF
J: TRBJ2-2; D: -; V: TRBV7-3; size: -; DNA: TGTGCCAGCAGCATAGGCGGGTTCACCGGGGAGCTGTTTTTT; CDR3: CASSIGGFTGELFF
J: TRBJ2-7; D: TRBD2; V: TRBV5-4; size: -; DNA: TGTGCCAGCAGCTTGGAAGCCAGCGGGAGGGTCGAGCAGTACTTC; CDR3: CASSLEASGRVEQYF
J: TRBJ2-1; D: -; V: TRBV30; size: -; DNA: TGTGCCTGGAGTACTTCGAGGGATCTCTACAATGAGCAGTTCTTC; CDR3: CAWSTSRDLYNEQFF
J: TRBJ2-7; D: -; V: TRBV7-9; size: -; DNA: TGTGCCAGCAGCTTAATGTCCGGAAGCGAGCAGTACTTC; CDR3: CASSLMSGSEQYF
J: TRBJ2-7; D: -; V: TRBV11-3; size: -; DNA: TGTGCCAGCAGCTTAGGGGGAAAGAGGTACGAGCAGTACTTC; CDR3: CASSLGGKRYEQYF
J: TRBJ2-7; D: TRBD1; V: TRBV18; size: -; DNA: TGTGCCAGCTCCCCCGGGACAGGGAGTTTCGACTACGAGCAGTACTTC; CDR3: CASSPGTGSFDYEQYF
J: TRBJ1-4; D: -; V: TRBV6-6; size: -; DNA: TGTGCCAGCAGTTACCAGCGGGATACTAATGAAAAACTGTTTTTT; CDR3: CASSYQRDTNEKLFF
J: TRBJ1-4; D: -; V: TRBV7-9; size: -; DNA: TGTGCCAGCAGCTTGGGGGTAGGGGAAAAACTGTTTTTT; CDR3: CASSLGVGEKLFF
J: TRBJ1-6; D: -; V: TRBV19; size: -; DNA: TGTGCCAGTAGGGGCCACAGGAGCTATAATTCACCCCTCCACTTT; CDR3: CASRGHRSYNSPLHF
J: TRBJ2-7; D: -; V: TRBV21-1; size: -; DNA: TGTGCCAGCAGCAAAAAAATCCTCAGGGGCAGCGTTTACGAGCAGTACTTC; CDR3: CASSKKILRGSVYEQYF
J: TRBJ1-1; D: -; V: TRBV30; size: -; DNA: TGTGCCTGGATGAGGTTGGTCACTGAAGCTTTCTTT; CDR3: CAWMRLVTEAFF
J: TRBJ1-5; D: TRBD1; V: TRBV19; size: few; DNA: TGTGCCAGCCGGGCGGGACAGCCCTATCAGCCCCAGCATTTT; CDR3: CASRAGQPYQPQHF
J: TRBJ1-4; D: -; V: TRBV3-1/TRBV3-2; size: -; DNA: TGTGCCAGCAGCCAAGATCTCCTATCCGAAAAACTGTTTTTT; CDR3: CASSQDLLSEKLFF
J: TRBJ1-5; D: -; V: TRBV5-8; size: -; DNA: TGTGCCAGCAGCTTATATGACACCTCGGGGCCCCAGCATTTT; CDR3: CASSLYDTSGPQHF
J: TRBJ2-3; D: -; V: TRBV7-9; size: -; DNA: TGTGCCAGCAGTACCGGACAGACCACAGATACGCAGTATTTT; CDR3: CASSTGQTTDTQYF
J: TRBJ2-1; D: TRBD1; V: TRBV6-2/TRBV6-3; size: -; DNA: TGTGCCAGCAGTTACTACAGGGGGCGCTTTGGTAATGAGCAGTTCTTC; CDR3: CASSYYRGRFGNEQFF
J: TRBJ1-1; D: -; V: TRBV6-2/TRBV6-3; size: few; DNA: TGTGCCAGCAGCACCTTAGAGACACCGAGGACTGAAGCTTTCTTT; CDR3: CASSTLETPRTEAFF
J: TRBJ1-1; D: TRBD1; V: TRBV19; size: -; DNA: TGTGCCAGTAGTATACCCAGGGGGCGTATCGGATTCGCTGAAGCTTTCTTT; CDR3: CASSIPRGRIGFAEAFF
J: TRBJ1-1; D: -; V: TRBV10-3; size: -; DNA: TGTGCCATCAGTGTTGCCGGGACCGGAGACACTGAAGCTTTCTTT; CDR3: CAISVAGTGDTEAFF
J: TRBJ1-1; D: TRBD1; V: TRBV4-2; size: -; DNA: TGTGCCAGCAGCCAAGAGGATCAGGGGGTTACTGAAGCTTTCTTT; CDR3: CASSQEDQGVTEAFF
J: TRBJ2-2; D: TRBD1; V: TRBV27; size: -; DNA: TGTGCCAGCAGTTTATGGGACAGGGCCGGGGAGCTGTTTTTT; CDR3: CASSLWDRAGELFF